A selection of T cell receptor beta chains follows, all from one sample in a study of T cells in Graves' hyperthyroidism and ophthalmopathy. TCRdb itself ran the multiplex PCR reads through MiXCR, one entry per CDR3 protein. This table has about 560,000 distinct CDR3 sequences, around 15% appearing once. The sample comprised blood. These receptors originate from a woman under 30 with Graves' hyperthyroidism. The CDR3 runs from the conserved cysteine through the conserved F or W. D genes are given only for firm matches. The listing skips clone size in some rows; elsewhere it reads once, few, many or a size class.

TRBJ2-1	-	-	TRBV7-8	CASSLMVRGPESLSSYNEQFF	TGTGCCAGCAGCTTAATGGTTCGGGGCCCGGAGAGCCTTAGCTCCTACAATGAGCAGTTCTTC
TRBJ2-7	few	-	TRBV6-1	CASRRRDLREQYF	TGTGCCAGCAGAAGGAGGGACCTTCGGGAGCAGTACTTC
TRBJ2-2	few	TRBD2	TRBV6-1	CASSGLAGLTGELFF	TGTGCCAGCAGTGGACTAGCGGGCCTCACCGGGGAGCTGTTTTTT
TRBJ1-1	many	-	TRBV20-1	CSASRGASREAFF	TGCAGTGCGAGTCGAGGGGCCAGCCGAGAAGCTTTCTTT
TRBJ2-2	few	-	TRBV7-3	CASSSGSVAGELFF	TGTGCCAGCAGCTCAGGGAGTGTAGCGGGGGAGCTGTTTTTT
TRBJ2-1	-	TRBD2	TRBV10-1	CASSDLADSYNEQFF	TGCGCCAGCAGTGATCTAGCGGACTCCTACAATGAGCAGTTCTTC
TRBJ2-7	many	-	TRBV20-1	CSAPGLDDYEQYF	TGCAGTGCCCCCGGGCTGGATGACTACGAGCAGTACTTC
TRBJ1-5	many	-	TRBV3-1	CASSQVVGYPPQHF	TGTGCCAGCAGCCAAGTGGTGGGGTATCCGCCCCAGCATTTT
TRBJ1-1	many	-	TRBV2	CASSGDVNTEAFF	TGTGCCAGCAGTGGGGACGTGAACACTGAAGCTTTCTTT
TRBJ2-1	few	TRBD2	TRBV19	CASSIVRAGGANEQFF	TGTGCCAGTAGTATAGTTCGAGCGGGAGGGGCCAATGAGCAGTTCTTC
TRBJ1-4	many	-	TRBV20-1	CSAPRGGREKLFF	TGCAGTGCCCCTCGGGGAGGCAGGGAAAAACTGTTTTTT
TRBJ1-5	once	-	TRBV4-2	CASSQEGQGSGPQHF	TGTGCCAGCAGCCAAGAAGGGCAGGGGTCAGGGCCCCAGCATTTT
TRBJ1-2	few	-	TRBV20-1	CSAREDKNYGYTF	TGCAGTGCTAGAGAGGACAAGAACTATGGCTACACCTTC
TRBJ2-3	-	TRBD2	TRBV4-3	CASSQERVSVGAGGGRDTQYF	TGCGCCAGCAGCCAAGAAAGGGTCTCAGTTGGAGCGGGGGGAGGAAGAGATACGCAGTATTTT
TRBJ1-6	many	-	TRBV7-9	CASSKSGQSNSPLHF	TGTGCCAGCAGCAAAAGTGGACAGAGTAATTCACCCCTCCACTTT
TRBJ1-6	many	-	TRBV20-1	CSARDPGRNSPLHF	TGCAGTGCTAGAGATCCCGGCCGAAATTCACCCCTCCACTTT
TRBJ2-3	-	-	TRBV27	CASSNSPATSGKFTDTQYF	TGTGCCAGCAGTAACTCACCTGCGACTTCGGGGAAGTTCACAGATACGCAGTATTTT
TRBJ1-5	-	-	TRBV28	CASAPPEGQPQHF	TGTGCCAGCGCACCCCCTGAGGGTCAGCCCCAGCATTTT
TRBJ2-1	many	-	TRBV12-3/TRBV12-4	CASSPLTAKSYNEQFF	TGTGCCAGCAGCCCCCTTACCGCAAAGTCCTACAATGAGCAGTTCTTC
TRBJ2-7	few	-	TRBV20-1	CSALHARSYEQYF	TGCAGTGCCCTACATGCCCGCTCCTACGAGCAGTACTTC
TRBJ2-7	-	TRBD1	TRBV9	CASSAPFNGTEAREQYF	TGTGCCAGCAGCGCCCCGTTCAACGGGACAGAAGCTAGAGAGCAGTACTTC
TRBJ2-3	-	TRBD2	TRBV5-4	CASSFVPSGSTGDTQYF	TGTGCCAGCAGCTTTGTGCCTAGCGGGAGCACAGGAGATACGCAGTATTTT
TRBJ2-7	many	-	TRBV12-3/TRBV12-4	CASRSGTDTSYEQYF	TGTGCCAGCAGGTCCGGGACGGATACGTCCTACGAGCAGTACTTC
TRBJ1-3	-	-	TRBV9	CASSLVGNSGNTIYF	TGTGCCAGCAGCCTGGTGGGAAACTCTGGAAACACCATATATTTT
TRBJ1-1	-	-	TRBV12-3/TRBV12-4	CASLIIMGTEAFF	TGTGCCAGCCTCATAATAATGGGGACTGAAGCTTTCTTT
TRBJ2-3	many	-	TRBV30	CAWGQTDTQYF	TGTGCCTGGGGACAGACAGATACGCAGTATTTT
TRBJ2-3	-	TRBD1	TRBV10-1	CASSARDSQPQYF	TGCGCCAGCAGCGCCCGGGACAGTCAGCCCCAGTATTTT
TRBJ2-3	many	-	TRBV2	CASSPFGGGTDTQYF	TGTGCCAGCAGTCCCTTTGGAGGGGGCACAGATACGCAGTATTTT
TRBJ2-3	-	-	TRBV10-3	CAISGGADATDTQYF	TGTGCCATCAGTGGGGGCGCGGACGCCACAGATACGCAGTATTTT
TRBJ1-1	many	TRBD1	TRBV5-1	CASSSTGSAEAFF	TGCGCCAGCAGCTCGACAGGGTCCGCTGAAGCTTTCTTT
TRBJ2-3	many	-	TRBV2	CASGGLYTDTQYF	TGTGCCAGCGGGGGACTTTACACAGATACGCAGTATTTT